The clone carrying this TCR beta chain showed up just a few times. Its antigen is not identified. Of the isolated RNA, all was reverse transcribed, and so the sequenced material was expressed TCRB transcripts. The protocol was immunoSEQ multiplex PCR, while the TCRdb copy is restricted to in-frame clones and leaves out a portion. The top ten clones hold about 0.37% of a sample with 20,000 to 25,000 clones, about 50% of them seen once. This specimen comes from a study of beta chain features in type 1 diabetes. The authors took one heparinised blood draw, averaging about 120 mL, from each donor. Points from the study as a whole: People with Type 1 diabetes carried modestly yet significantly shorter TCRB CDR3s in all four CD4+ subsets.

The CDR3 covers 14 residues. Deletions cut 0 bases from V and 2 bases from J, with 9 bases between. Germline CDR1 reads SGHRS; CDR2 reads YFSETQ. The chain recombines TRBV5-1 with TRBJ2-7; perhaps TRBD2 as D (6 bases). The receptor comes from a man aged 18 to 35 with type 1 diabetes. The source material was stem cell memory CD4+ T cells from blood. The CDR3 sequence: CASSLAAGTYEQYF. The CDR3 DNA reads TGCGCCAGCAGCTTGGCGGCGGGAACCTACGAGCAGTACTTC.